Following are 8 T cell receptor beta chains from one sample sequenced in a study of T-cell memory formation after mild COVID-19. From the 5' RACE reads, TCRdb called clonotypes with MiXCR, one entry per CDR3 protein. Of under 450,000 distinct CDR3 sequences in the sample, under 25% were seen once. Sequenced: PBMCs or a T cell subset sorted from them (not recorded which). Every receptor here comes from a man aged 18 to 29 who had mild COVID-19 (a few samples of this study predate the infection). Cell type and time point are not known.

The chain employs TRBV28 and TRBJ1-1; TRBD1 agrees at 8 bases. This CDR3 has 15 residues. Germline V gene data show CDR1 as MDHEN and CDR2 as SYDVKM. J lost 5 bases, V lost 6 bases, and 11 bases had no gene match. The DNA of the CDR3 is TGTGCCAGCAGCCCGCCTCAGGGGGCGAAGACTGAAGCTTTCTTT. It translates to CASSPPQGAKTEAFF. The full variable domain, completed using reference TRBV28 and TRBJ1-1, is DVKVTQSSRYLVKRTGEKVFLECVQDMDHENMFWYRQDPGLGLRLIYFSYDVKMKEKGDIPEGYSVSREKKERFSLILESASTNQTSMYLCASSPPQGAKTEAFFGQGTRLTVV.

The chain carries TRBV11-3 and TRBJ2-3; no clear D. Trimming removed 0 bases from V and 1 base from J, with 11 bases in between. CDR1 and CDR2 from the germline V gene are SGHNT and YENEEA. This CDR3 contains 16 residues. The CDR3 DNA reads TGTGCCAGCAGCTTAGATGGTGACCGGGGCACAGATACGCAGTATTTT. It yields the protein CASSLDGDRGTDTQYF.

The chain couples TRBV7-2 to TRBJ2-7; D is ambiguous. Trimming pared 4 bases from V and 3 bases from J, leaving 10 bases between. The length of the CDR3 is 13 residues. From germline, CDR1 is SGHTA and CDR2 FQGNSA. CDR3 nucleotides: TGTGCCAGCAGCTCTGGCGTAATCTACGAGCAGTACTTC. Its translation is CASSSGVIYEQYF.

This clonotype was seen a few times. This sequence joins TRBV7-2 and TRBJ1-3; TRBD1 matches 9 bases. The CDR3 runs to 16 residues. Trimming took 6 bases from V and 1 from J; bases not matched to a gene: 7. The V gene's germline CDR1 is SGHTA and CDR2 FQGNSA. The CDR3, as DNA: TGTGCCAGCAGATCCGGGACAGGGCTGTCTGGAAACACCATATATTTT. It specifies CASRSGTGLSGNTIYF.

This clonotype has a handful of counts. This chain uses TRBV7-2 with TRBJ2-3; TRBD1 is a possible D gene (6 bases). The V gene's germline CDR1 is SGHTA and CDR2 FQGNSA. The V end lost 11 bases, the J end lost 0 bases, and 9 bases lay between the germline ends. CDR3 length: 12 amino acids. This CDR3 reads CAAQGSTDTQYF. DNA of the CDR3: TGTGCCGCACAGGGTAGCACAGATACGCAGTATTTT.

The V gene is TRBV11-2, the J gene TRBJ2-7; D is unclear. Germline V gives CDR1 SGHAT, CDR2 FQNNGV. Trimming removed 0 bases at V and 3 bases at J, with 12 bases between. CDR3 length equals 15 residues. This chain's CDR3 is CASSLDGVNRYEQYF. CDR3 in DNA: TGTGCCAGCAGCTTAGATGGCGTAAACCGCTACGAGCAGTACTTC. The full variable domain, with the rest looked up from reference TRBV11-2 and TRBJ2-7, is EAGVAQSPRYKIIEKRQSVAFWCNPISGHATLYWYQQILGQGPKLLIQFQNNGVVDDSQLPKDRFSAERLKGVDSTLKIQPAKLEDSAVYLCASSLDGVNRYEQYFGPGTRLTVT.

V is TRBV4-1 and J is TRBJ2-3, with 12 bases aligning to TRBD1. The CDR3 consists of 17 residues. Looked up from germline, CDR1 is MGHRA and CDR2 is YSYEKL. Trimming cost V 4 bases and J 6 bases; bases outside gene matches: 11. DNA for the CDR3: TGCGCCAGCAGCCGTCTCCTGGGACAGGGGGCCAACGATACGCAGTATTTT. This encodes CASSRLLGQGANDTQYF.

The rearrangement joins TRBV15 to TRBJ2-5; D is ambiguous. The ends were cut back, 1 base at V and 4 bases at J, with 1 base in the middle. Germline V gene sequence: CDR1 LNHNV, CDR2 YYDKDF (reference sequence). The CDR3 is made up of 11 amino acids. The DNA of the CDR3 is TGTGCCACCAGCAGAGGAGAGACCCAGTACTTC. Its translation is CATSRGETQYF.